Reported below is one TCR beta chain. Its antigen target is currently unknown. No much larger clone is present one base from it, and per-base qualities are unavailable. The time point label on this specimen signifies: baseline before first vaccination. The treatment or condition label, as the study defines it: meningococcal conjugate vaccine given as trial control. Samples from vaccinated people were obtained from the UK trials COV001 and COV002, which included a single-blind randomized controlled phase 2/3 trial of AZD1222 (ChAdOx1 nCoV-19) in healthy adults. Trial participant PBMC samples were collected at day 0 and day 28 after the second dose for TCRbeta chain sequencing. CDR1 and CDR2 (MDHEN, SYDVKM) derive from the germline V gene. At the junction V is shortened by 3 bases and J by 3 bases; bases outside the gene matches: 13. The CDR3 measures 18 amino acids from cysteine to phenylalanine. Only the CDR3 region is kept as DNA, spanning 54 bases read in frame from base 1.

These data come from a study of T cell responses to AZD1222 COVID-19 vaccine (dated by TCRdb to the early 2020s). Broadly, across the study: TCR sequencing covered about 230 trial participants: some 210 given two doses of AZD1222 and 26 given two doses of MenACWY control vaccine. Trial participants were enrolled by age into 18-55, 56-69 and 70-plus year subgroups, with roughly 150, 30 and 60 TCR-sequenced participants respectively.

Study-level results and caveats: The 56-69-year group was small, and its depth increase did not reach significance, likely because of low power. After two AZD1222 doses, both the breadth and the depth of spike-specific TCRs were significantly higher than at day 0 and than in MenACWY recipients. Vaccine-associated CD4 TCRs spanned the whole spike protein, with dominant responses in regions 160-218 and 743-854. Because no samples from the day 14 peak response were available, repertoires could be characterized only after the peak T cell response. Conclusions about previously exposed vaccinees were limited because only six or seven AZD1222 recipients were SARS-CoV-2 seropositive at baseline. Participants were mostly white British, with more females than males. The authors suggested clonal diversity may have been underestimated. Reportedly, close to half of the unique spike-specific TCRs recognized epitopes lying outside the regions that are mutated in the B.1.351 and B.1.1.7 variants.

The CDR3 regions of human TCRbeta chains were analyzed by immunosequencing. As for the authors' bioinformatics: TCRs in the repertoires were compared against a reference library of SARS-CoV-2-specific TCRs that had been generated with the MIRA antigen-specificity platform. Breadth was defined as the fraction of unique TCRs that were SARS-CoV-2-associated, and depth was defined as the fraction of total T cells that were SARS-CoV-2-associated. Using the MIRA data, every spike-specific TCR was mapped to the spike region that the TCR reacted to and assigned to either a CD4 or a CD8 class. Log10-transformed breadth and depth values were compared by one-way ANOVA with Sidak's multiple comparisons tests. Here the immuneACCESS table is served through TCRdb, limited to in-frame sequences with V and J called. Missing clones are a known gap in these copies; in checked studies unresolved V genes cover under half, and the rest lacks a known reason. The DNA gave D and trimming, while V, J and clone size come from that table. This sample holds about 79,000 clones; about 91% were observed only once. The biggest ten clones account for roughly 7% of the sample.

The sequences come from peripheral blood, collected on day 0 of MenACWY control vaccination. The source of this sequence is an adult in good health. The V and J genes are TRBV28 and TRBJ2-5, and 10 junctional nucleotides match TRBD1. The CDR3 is CASSFFSGQGGSKETQYF. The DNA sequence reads TGTGCCAGCAGTTTCTTTTCCGGACAGGGGGGCTCTAAAGAGACCCAGTACTTC.